This T cell receptor beta chain was profiled in a study of Graves' ophthalmopathy and Graves' hyperthyroidism. A follow-up of 18 months without ophthalmopathy meant that hyperthyroidism was stable. Certain patients, namely those with other autoimmune diseases, uncontrolled infections, pregnancy or lactation, were excluded. A volume of 8 to 10 ml of fresh peripheral blood supplied the PBMCs. Ten or more counts support this clonotype. What it binds is not known. Study conclusions and caveats: The model forecast ophthalmopathy progression, reaching about 70% sensitivity and around 72% specificity.

Germline lookup yields CDR1 MNHEY and CDR2 SVGEGT. CDR3 length: 17 residues. Unmatched junction bases numbered 10, after V lost 4 bases and J lost 1 base. Beta-chain TCR CDR3 regions were amplified from RNA transcripts. RT-PCR with HTBI primers came first, then second-round multiplex PCR. TCRdb reanalysed the multiplex PCR reads using MiXCR and keeps one entry per CDR3 protein. The table lists some 350,000 distinct CDR3 sequences, roughly a sixth of them singletons. The V gene is TRBV6-2 or TRBV6-3, the J gene TRBJ1-1, with 9 bases lining up with TRBD1. The receptor was isolated from an adult woman with stable Graves' hyperthyroidism. The specimen sequenced was peripheral blood. CDR3 in amino acids: CASSFMDRGRTNTEAFF. The CDR3 region has the DNA TGTGCCAGCAGTTTTATGGACAGGGGTAGGACGAACACTGAAGCTTTCTTT.